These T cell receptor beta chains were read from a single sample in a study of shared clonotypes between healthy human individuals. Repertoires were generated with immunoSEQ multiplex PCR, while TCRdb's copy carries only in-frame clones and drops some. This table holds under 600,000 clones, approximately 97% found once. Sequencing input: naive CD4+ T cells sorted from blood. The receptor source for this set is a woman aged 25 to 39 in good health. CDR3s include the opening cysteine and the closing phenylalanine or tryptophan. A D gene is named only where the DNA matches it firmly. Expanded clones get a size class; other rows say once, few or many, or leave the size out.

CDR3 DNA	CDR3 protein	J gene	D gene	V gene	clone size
TGTGCCAGCAGCCCCGGGTGGGGGACGTCGAACACCGGGGAGCTGTTTTTT	CASSPGWGTSNTGELFF	TRBJ2-2	NA	TRBV2	NA
TGTGCCAGCAGCTTCGTTGTTATGGGACTAGCGGGACCCCCAGATACGCAGTATTTT	CASSFVVMGLAGPPDTQYF	TRBJ2-3	TRBD2	TRBV7-2	NA
TGTGCCAGCAGGCTTCAGGGGAACTCCTACGAGCAGTACTTC	CASRLQGNSYEQYF	TRBJ2-7	NA	TRBV28	NA
TGTGCCAGCAGCCTGAATTCCAGGGGAAATGGCTACACCTTC	CASSLNSRGNGYTF	TRBJ1-2	NA	TRBV6-4	once
TGTGCCAGCAGCTTTATAAGAGATAGCAATCAGCCCCAGCATTTT	CASSFIRDSNQPQHF	TRBJ1-5	NA	TRBV5-6	NA
TGTGCCAGCAGCTTAGAGAGGGGCACAGATACGCAGTATTTT	CASSLERGTDTQYF	TRBJ2-3	NA	TRBV7-9	NA
TGTGCCAGCAGCTTAGGGGGGACAGGGACTAACTATGGCTACACCTTC	CASSLGGTGTNYGYTF	TRBJ1-2	TRBD1	TRBV5-6	NA
TGTGCCAGTACCGGACTGCCCTACAATGAGCAGTTCTTC	CASTGLPYNEQFF	TRBJ2-1	NA	TRBV19	NA
TGCAGCGCTGCGAACACCGGGGAGCTGTTTTTT	CSAANTGELFF	TRBJ2-2	NA	TRBV29-1	few
TGTGCCAGTTATACAGGGGAGAACACTGAAGCTTTCTTT	CASYTGENTEAFF	TRBJ1-1	TRBD1	TRBV6-6	once
TGTGCCTGGACTATAGCGGGAGGCCAGGCCGAAAACATTCAGTACTTC	CAWTIAGGQAENIQYF	TRBJ2-4	TRBD2	TRBV30	NA
TGTGCCAGCACCAGAACTAGCGGCCCGCACAATGAGCAGTTCTTC	CASTRTSGPHNEQFF	TRBJ2-1	TRBD2	TRBV9	NA
TGCGCCAGCAGTGAAGGGACGGAAAGCTCCTACGAGCAGTACTTC	CASSEGTESSYEQYF	TRBJ2-7	NA	TRBV10-1	NA
TGTGCCAGTAGTATAGGTCCCGGGCGGGAGTTCTCTTACGAGCAGTACTTC	CASSIGPGREFSYEQYF	TRBJ2-7	TRBD2	TRBV19	NA
TGTGTCAGCTCAAATCTTGCGGACTATGGCTACACCTTC	CVSSNLADYGYTF	TRBJ1-2	NA	TRBV18	NA
TGCGCCAGCAGACCGGGACAGGAGAGCTCTGGCTACACCTTC	CASRPGQESSGYTF	TRBJ1-2	TRBD1	TRBV5-1	NA
TGTGCCAGCAGCTTGGATCGGAGGGGTCGGAACACTGAAGCTTTCTTT	CASSLDRRGRNTEAFF	TRBJ1-1	NA	TRBV5-6	NA
TGTGCCAGCAGTTTAGTAGGCAGGAGCCCAGATACGCAGTATTTT	CASSLVGRSPDTQYF	TRBJ2-3	NA	TRBV28	NA
TGCGCCAGTCAATTTGGAGGGTTCACAGATACGCAGTATTTT	CASQFGGFTDTQYF	TRBJ2-3	NA	TRBV5-1	NA
TGCGCCAGCAGCTTGGGCAGGGAGGGCGAGACCCAGTACTTC	CASSLGREGETQYF	TRBJ2-5	TRBD2	TRBV5-1	NA
TGTGCCAGCAGACTCGGGACAGGCCCAAGCCGGGAGCTGTTTTTT	CASRLGTGPSRELFF	TRBJ2-2	TRBD1	TRBV28	NA
TGTGCCAGTAGTATGTGGCGGGAAGCAGATACGCAGTATTTT	CASSMWREADTQYF	TRBJ2-3	NA	TRBV19	NA
TGTGCCAGCAGCCTCTTCTCCGGGACTAGCGGGACCTCCTACGAGCAGTACTTC	CASSLFSGTSGTSYEQYF	TRBJ2-7	TRBD2	TRBV27	NA
TGCGCCAGCAGTGGACTTGGACAGGGCAATCAGCCCCAGCATTTT	CASSGLGQGNQPQHF	TRBJ1-5	TRBD1	TRBV10-1	few
TGTGCCAGCTCACCACGGACAGATAGGGGAGCTTTCTTT	CASSPRTDRGAFF	TRBJ1-1	NA	TRBV18	NA
TGTGCCAGCTCACCAGATCAGGCGTTGGGAGAGACCCAGTACTTC	CASSPDQALGETQYF	TRBJ2-5	NA	TRBV18	once
TGCGCCAGCAGCTTGGCCAGCTTCGGAAATGAACTGTTTTTT	CASSLASFGNELFF	TRBJ1-4	NA	TRBV5-1	NA
TGTGCCAGCAGTTCCGGGACTAGCCTTGACAATGAGCAGTTCTTC	CASSSGTSLDNEQFF	TRBJ2-1	TRBD2	TRBV25-1	NA
TGTGCCAGCAGACCTGCTGGGACCCTCAGCCGGGATGAGCAGTTCTTC	CASRPAGTLSRDEQFF	TRBJ2-1	NA	TRBV27	NA
TGTGCCAGCAGCTTGGGGTTTAGCAATCAGCCCCAGCATTTT	CASSLGFSNQPQHF	TRBJ1-5	NA	TRBV5-6	NA
TGTGCCAGCAGCGTAGGGGGGGCTGAAGCTTTCTTT	CASSVGGAEAFF	TRBJ1-1	NA	TRBV9	NA
TGTGCCAGCAGCGCAGGCTACGAGCAGTACTTC	CASSAGYEQYF	TRBJ2-7	NA	TRBV5-6	NA